This note documents a single TCR beta chain sequence. What it binds is unknown. Primers included in the PCR were 60 Vbeta and 13 Jbeta primers. Sequenced by immunoSEQ multiplex PCR; TCRdb stores in-frame clones only, minus some. The profile shows 90,000 to 120,000 clones, 79% of them singletons. The data derive from a study of cytomegalovirus exposure and HLA in healthy donors. Whole-study context: In an early release, HLA-typed donors contributed 90 million or so unique TCR sequences.

Notes on the study in general: Specificity for CMV antigens was confirmed in vitro for a few of the CMV-associated chains. The majority of CMV-associated TCR beta chains were reported as apparently HLA-restricted in a later analysis. Productive rates of about 87% or about 30% were seen for most TCR beta V segments in an earlier analysis.

Per germline, CDR1 SGHVS and CDR2 FQNEAQ. The CDR3 is made up of 17 amino acids. V was clipped by 2 bases and J by 5 bases, with 22 bases between them. The genes are TRBV7-8 and TRBJ2-7; possibly TRBD1 for D (6 bases). Sequenced input: PBMCs. This sequence originates from a female donor in good health and CMV-seropositive. CDR3 in amino acids: CASSLNPGTLGIHEQYF. DNA of the CDR3: TGTGCCAGCAGCTTAAACCCCGGGACACTCGGGATCCACGAGCAGTACTTC.